This T cell receptor (beta chain) appears in the sequencing data of a study of blood T cell repertoires in COVID-19. About the research overall: Some COVID-19 samples were acute and others convalescent; all came from the United States, Italy and Spain. The analysed material was cDNA or gDNA that came from T cells, B-cell-depleted T cells, or PBMCs.

In the study's own analysis: Nucleated cell counts were estimated from reference gene primer amplification. Sequencing was performed with immunoSEQ multiplex PCR; in TCRdb, only in-frame clones are kept and a portion is missing. The DNA gave D and trimming, while V, J and clone size come from that table. The sample lists tens of thousands of clones, roughly 84% occurring once. Germline lookup yields CDR1 SGHRS and CDR2 YFSETQ. Trimming took 0 bases from V and 0 from J; bases not matched to a gene: 1. The CDR3 sequence is 15 residues long. Sequencing was done on a sample of peripheral blood. This receptor was obtained from a human donor in a cohort sampled during active COVID-19. The chain has TRBV5-1 and TRBJ2-5, with 8 positions matching TRBD1. This CDR3 reads CASSLGTGHQETQYF. CDR3 in DNA: TGCGCCAGCAGCTTGGGGACAGGGCACCAAGAGACCCAGTACTTC.